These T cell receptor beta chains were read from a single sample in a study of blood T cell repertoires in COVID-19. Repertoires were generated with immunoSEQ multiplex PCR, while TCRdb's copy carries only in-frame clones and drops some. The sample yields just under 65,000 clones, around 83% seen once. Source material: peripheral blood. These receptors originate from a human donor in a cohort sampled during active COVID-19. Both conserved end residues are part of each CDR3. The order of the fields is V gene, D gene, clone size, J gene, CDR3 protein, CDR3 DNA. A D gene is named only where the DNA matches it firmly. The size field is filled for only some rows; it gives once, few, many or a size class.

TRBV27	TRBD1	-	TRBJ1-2	CASRTGGTNYGYTF	TGTGCCAGCCGGACAGGGGGTACTAACTATGGCTACACCTTC
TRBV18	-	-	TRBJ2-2	CASSPQLARASTGELFF	TGTGCCAGCTCGCCTCAGCTAGCGAGGGCGAGCACCGGGGAGCTGTTTTTT
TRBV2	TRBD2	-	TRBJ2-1	CASSFSGAGSYNEQFF	TGTGCCAGCAGTTTTAGCGGGGCCGGCTCCTACAATGAGCAGTTCTTC
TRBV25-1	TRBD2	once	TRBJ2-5	CASSARWGGQETQYF	TGTGCCAGCAGTGCCCGATGGGGGGGGCAAGAGACCCAGTACTTC
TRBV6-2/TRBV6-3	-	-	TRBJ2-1	CASSYRGGAGEQFF	TGTGCCAGCAGTTACAGGGGGGGGGCCGGTGAGCAGTTCTTC
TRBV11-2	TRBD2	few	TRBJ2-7	CASSLDRAGLAGREQYF	TGTGCCAGCAGCTTAGACAGGGCGGGACTAGCGGGAAGGGAGCAGTACTTC
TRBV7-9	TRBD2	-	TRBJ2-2	CASSFLSGRGTGELFF	TGTGCCAGCAGCTTTCTTAGCGGGAGAGGTACCGGGGAGCTGTTTTTT
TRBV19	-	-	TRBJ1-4	CASSILPTATNEKLFF	TGTGCCAGTAGTATCCTGCCGACAGCAACTAATGAAAAACTGTTTTTT
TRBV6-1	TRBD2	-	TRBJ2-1	CASSDVSGGPSYNEQFF	TGTGCCAGCAGTGATGTGAGCGGGGGCCCCTCCTACAATGAGCAGTTCTTC
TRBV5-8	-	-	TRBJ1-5	CASSLGLSNQPQHF	TGTGCCAGCAGCTTAGGACTTAGCAATCAGCCCCAGCATTTT
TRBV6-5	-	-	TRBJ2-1	CASSYSTGKLGEQFF	TGTGCCAGCAGTTACTCGACGGGGAAACTAGGTGAGCAGTTCTTC
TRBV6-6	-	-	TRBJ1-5	CASSYAGNQPQHF	TGTGCCAGCAGTTACGCGGGCAATCAGCCCCAGCATTTT
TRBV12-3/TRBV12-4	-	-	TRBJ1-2	CASTLWSGDGYTF	TGTGCCAGCACCCTTTGGTCAGGGGATGGCTACACCTTC
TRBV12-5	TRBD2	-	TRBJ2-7	CASGFGTSGGGREQYF	TGTGCTAGTGGTTTCGGGACTAGCGGGGGGGGCCGCGAGCAGTACTTC
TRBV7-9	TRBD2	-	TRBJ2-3	CASSPRLAGANTQYF	TGTGCCAGCAGCCCTCGACTAGCGGGAGCGAATACGCAGTATTTT
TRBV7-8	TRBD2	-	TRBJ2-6	CASSSQTSGSTGANVLTF	TGTGCCAGCAGCTCCCAGACTAGCGGGAGTACTGGGGCCAACGTCCTGACTTTC
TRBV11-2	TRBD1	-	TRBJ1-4	CASSLGVGTGEKLFF	TGTGCCAGCAGCTTAGGAGTTGGGACAGGTGAAAAACTGTTTTTT
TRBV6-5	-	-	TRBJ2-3	CASSYWGENTDTQYF	TGTGCCAGCAGTTACTGGGGGGAGAACACAGATACGCAGTATTTT
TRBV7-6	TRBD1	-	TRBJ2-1	CASSQGQGWVNEQFF	TGTGCCAGCAGCCAGGGACAGGGGTGGGTCAATGAGCAGTTCTTC
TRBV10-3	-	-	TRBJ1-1	CAIAGLGQTNTEAFF	TGTGCCATCGCGGGACTAGGGCAGACGAACACTGAAGCTTTCTTT
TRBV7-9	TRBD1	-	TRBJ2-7	CASSLEANWYRGYEQYF	TGTGCCAGCAGCTTAGAGGCCAATTGGTACAGGGGCTACGAGCAGTACTTC
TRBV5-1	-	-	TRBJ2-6	CASSLSSGANVLTF	TGCGCCAGCAGCTTATCTTCTGGGGCCAACGTCCTGACTTTC
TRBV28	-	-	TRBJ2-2	CASSEGLMNTGELFF	TGTGCCAGCAGCGAGGGACTGATGAACACCGGGGAGCTGTTTTTT
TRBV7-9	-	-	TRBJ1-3	CASRWSGGNTIYF	TGTGCCAGCCGGTGGTCAGGGGGAAACACCATATATTTT
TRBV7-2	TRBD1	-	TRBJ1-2	CASSQRGLSYTF	TGTGCCAGCAGCCAGAGGGGGCTGAGCTACACCTTC
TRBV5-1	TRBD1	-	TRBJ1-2	CASSASGTGEGYTF	TGCGCCAGCAGCGCCTCCGGGACAGGGGAAGGCTACACCTTC
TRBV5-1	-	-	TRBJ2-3	CASSPGRGTDTQYF	TGCGCCAGCAGCCCCGGCCGGGGCACAGATACGCAGTATTTT
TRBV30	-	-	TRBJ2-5	CAWSSGGETQYF	TGTGCCTGGAGTAGCGGAGGAGAGACCCAGTACTTC
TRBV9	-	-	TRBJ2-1	CASSVMLAPSSYNEQFF	TGTGCCAGCAGCGTAATGCTAGCGCCGAGCTCCTACAATGAGCAGTTCTTC
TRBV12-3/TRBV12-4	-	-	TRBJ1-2	CASSLGQQYGYTF	TGTGCCAGCAGTTTGGGGCAGCAATATGGCTACACCTTC
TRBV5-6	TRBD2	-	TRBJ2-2	CASSLLAGVNTGELFF	TGTGCCAGCAGCCTACTAGCGGGAGTTAACACCGGGGAGCTGTTTTTT
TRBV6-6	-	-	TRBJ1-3	CASSYPQGYSGNTIYF	TGTGCCAGCAGTTACCCCCAGGGATACTCTGGAAACACCATATATTTT